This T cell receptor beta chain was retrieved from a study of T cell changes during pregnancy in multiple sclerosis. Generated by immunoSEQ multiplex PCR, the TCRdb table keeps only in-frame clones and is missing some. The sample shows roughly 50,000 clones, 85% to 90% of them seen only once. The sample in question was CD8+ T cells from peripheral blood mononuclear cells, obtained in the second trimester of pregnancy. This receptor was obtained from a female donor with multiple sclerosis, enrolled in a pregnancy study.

In DNA form, the CDR3 reads TGTGCCAGCAGTTACTCCGCAGGCGTCTCCGGGGAGCTGTTTTTT. This codes for CASSYSAGVSGELFF. The chain recombines TRBV6-5 with TRBJ2-2, with D hard to call. Trimming cost V 0 bases and J 6 bases, with 11 bases left between them. Germline-derived CDR1 and CDR2 are MNHEY and SVGAGI. The CDR3 consists of 15 residues.